The rows below give T cell receptor beta chains drawn from one sample of a study of memory CD4+ T cells and cytomegalovirus serostatus. Measured with immunoSEQ multiplex PCR; TCRdb has only the in-frame clones, and not every one. The sample lists fewer than 90,000 clones, roughly 78% occurring once. Material for sequencing was memory CD4+ T cells from blood. All receptors come from an adult in good health and CMV-seropositive. Both conserved end residues are part of each CDR3. D genes are given only for firm matches. Only part of the rows carry a size: once, few, many, or a class if the clone is expanded.

>-|TRBV6-5|-|TRBJ1-3
CASSRTVSGNTIYF
TGTGCCAGCAGTCGAACAGTCTCTGGAAACACCATATATTTT
>few|TRBV19|-|TRBJ1-5
CASNLGTGGYSNQPQHF
TGTGCCAGTAACCTCGGGACCGGGGGGTATAGCAATCAGCCCCAGCATTTT
>-|TRBV11-2|-|TRBJ1-3
CASSLSRENTIYF
TGTGCCAGCAGCTTATCCCGAGAAAACACCATATATTTT
>-|TRBV5-1|TRBD1|TRBJ1-2
CASSAGQGDYGYTF
TGCGCCAGCAGCGCAGGACAGGGGGATTATGGCTACACCTTC
>few|TRBV28|TRBD1|TRBJ1-2
CASSPQTGGAQGYTF
TGTGCCAGCAGTCCCCAGACAGGGGGCGCACAAGGCTACACCTTC
>-|TRBV10-3|-|TRBJ2-7
CAISETDYEQYF
TGTGCCATCAGTGAGACGGATTACGAGCAGTACTTC
>few|TRBV5-1|-|TRBJ1-2
CASSLIEGYGYTF
TGCGCCAGCAGCTTGATCGAGGGCTATGGCTACACCTTC
>-|TRBV11-3|TRBD2|TRBJ2-3
CASSFSPERERTDTQYF
TGTGCCAGCAGCTTTTCTCCCGAGCGGGAGAGAACAGATACGCAGTATTTT
>-|TRBV6-1|-|TRBJ2-3
CASSGRNTDTQYF
TGTGCCAGCAGTGGACGGAACACAGATACGCAGTATTTT
>-|TRBV6-4|TRBD2|TRBJ2-7
CASSPLAGGEEQYF
TGTGCCAGCAGTCCACTAGCGGGGGGAGAAGAGCAGTACTTC
>-|TRBV18|-|TRBJ1-3
CASSPELNNYSGNTIYF
TGTGCCAGCTCACCAGAACTGAACAACTACTCTGGAAACACCATATATTTT
>-|TRBV29-1|-|TRBJ2-5
CSLRRDIQETQYF
TGCAGCCTACGGCGGGACATACAAGAGACCCAGTACTTC
>-|TRBV2|-|TRBJ2-7
CAGGKQGWGTYF
TGTGCCGGAGGGAAACAGGGGTGGGGAACCTACTTC
>-|TRBV10-2|TRBD2|TRBJ2-1
CASSAPGLAGAKNEQFF
TGCGCCAGCAGTGCCCCAGGACTAGCGGGGGCGAAAAATGAGCAGTTCTTC
>-|TRBV29-1|TRBD2|TRBJ2-5
CSGGLAGVGGRETQYF
TGCAGCGGGGGACTAGCGGGAGTCGGGGGGAGAGAGACCCAGTACTTC
>once|TRBV18|-|TRBJ1-1
CASSPPGWENTEAFF
TGTGCCAGCTCACCACCGGGGTGGGAGAACACTGAAGCTTTCTTT
>-|TRBV10-3|-|TRBJ2-7
CAISPRTASSYEQYF
TGTGCCATCAGTCCCCGGACAGCTAGCTCCTACGAGCAGTACTTC
>few|TRBV2|-|TRBJ1-3
CASRAQATGNTIYF
TGTGCCAGCAGAGCACAGGCTACTGGAAACACCATATATTTT
>-|TRBV5-4|TRBD2|TRBJ2-3
CASSRGEGHTQYF
TGTGCCAGCAGCCGGGGGGAGGGACATACGCAGTATTTT
>-|TRBV5-1|-|TRBJ1-1
CASSFGKDTEAFF
TGCGCCAGCAGCTTTGGAAAGGACACTGAAGCTTTCTTT
>-|TRBV18|TRBD1|TRBJ1-6
CASSPWDNRGAPLHF
TGTGCCAGCTCACCATGGGACAACAGGGGCGCACCCCTCCACTTT
>-|TRBV28|TRBD1|TRBJ1-1
CASSIGQGNTEAFF
TGTGCCAGCAGTATAGGACAGGGGAACACTGAAGCTTTCTTT
>-|TRBV7-2|-|TRBJ2-3
CASSIRGADTQYF
TGTGCCAGCAGCATCAGGGGGGCAGATACGCAGTATTTT
>-|TRBV11-1|-|TRBJ2-7
CASSLFASSYEQYF
TGTGCCAGCAGCTTATTCGCCAGCTCCTACGAGCAGTACTTC
>-|TRBV11-3|-|TRBJ1-1
CASSLLGGGLGKMNTEAFF
TGTGCCAGCAGCTTACTCGGGGGAGGCCTGGGGAAGATGAACACTGAAGCTTTCTTT
>-|TRBV7-9|-|TRBJ1-4
CASSPDGRWEKLFF
TGTGCCAGCAGCCCCGACGGCAGGTGGGAAAAACTGTTTTTT
>-|TRBV7-2|-|TRBJ1-1
CASRWALNTEAFF
TGTGCCAGCAGATGGGCCCTGAACACTGAAGCTTTCTTT
>-|TRBV10-1|TRBD1|TRBJ2-7
CASSDRRTGYEQYF
TGCGCCAGCAGTGATCGAAGGACAGGCTACGAGCAGTACTTC
>-|TRBV18|TRBD2|TRBJ2-1
CASSPPSGGPTNYNEQFF
TGTGCCAGCTCACCACCTAGCGGGGGCCCGACAAACTACAATGAGCAGTTCTTC
>-|TRBV20-1|-|TRBJ2-1
CSAGGKNEQFF
TGCAGTGCTGGGGGAAAAAATGAGCAGTTCTTC
>-|TRBV18|-|TRBJ1-1
CASCSRNTEAFF
TGTGCCAGCTGTTCTAGGAACACTGAAGCTTTCTTT
>-|TRBV11-3|-|TRBJ2-5
CASSISGPQETQYF
TGTGCCAGCAGCATATCCGGGCCCCAAGAGACCCAGTACTTC
>few|TRBV30|TRBD1|TRBJ1-2
CAWSEGTGAGYTF
TGTGCCTGGAGTGAGGGGACAGGGGCTGGCTACACCTTC
>-|TRBV5-1|TRBD1|TRBJ1-1
CASSFQGAGTEAFF
TGCGCCAGCAGCTTTCAGGGGGCAGGTACTGAAGCTTTCTTT
>-|TRBV19|TRBD1|TRBJ2-5
CASSLRDRAQETQYF
TGTGCCAGTAGTTTGAGGGACAGGGCACAAGAGACCCAGTACTTC
>-|TRBV25-1|-|TRBJ2-5
CASSERAGQETQYF
TGTGCCAGCAGTGAACGGGCAGGGCAAGAGACCCAGTACTTC
>-|TRBV7-2|-|TRBJ2-5
CASSFSGQIQETQYF
TGTGCCAGCAGCTTCTCTGGCCAAATCCAAGAGACCCAGTACTTC
>-|TRBV7-9|-|TRBJ2-1
CASSLVKGHYNEQFF
TGTGCCAGCAGCTTAGTGAAGGGCCACTACAATGAGCAGTTCTTC
>-|TRBV11-1|-|TRBJ1-3
CASSWDGSSGNTIYF
TGTGCCAGCAGCTGGGACGGGAGCTCTGGAAACACCATATATTTT
>-|TRBV11-3|-|TRBJ2-1
CASSTDTGRYEQFF
TGTGCCAGCAGCACTGACACGGGGAGGTATGAGCAGTTCTTC
>-|TRBV4-2|-|TRBJ1-2
CASSRGSGYTF
TGTGCCAGCAGCCGGGGTAGTGGCTACACCTTC
>-|TRBV5-4|TRBD2|TRBJ2-3
CASSSTSGDTQYF
TGTGCCAGCAGCTCCACTAGCGGAGATACGCAGTATTTT
>-|TRBV7-9|-|TRBJ1-5
CASSLALAGDNQPQHF
TGTGCCAGCAGCTTAGCGTTGGCAGGGGACAATCAGCCCCAGCATTTT
>-|TRBV7-9|-|TRBJ2-7
CASSLFYEQYF
TGTGCCAGCAGCTTATTTTACGAGCAGTACTTC
>-|TRBV28|-|TRBJ2-2
CASSFPWDTGELFF
TGTGCCAGCAGTTTTCCGTGGGATACCGGGGAGCTGTTTTTT
>-|TRBV18|-|TRBJ1-2
CASSPLPRNSYGYTF
TGTGCCAGCTCACCTCTTCCCAGAAATAGCTATGGCTACACCTTC
>-|TRBV5-4|-|TRBJ1-5
CASSLDTGRPQHF
TGTGCCAGCAGCTTGGATACGGGTAGGCCCCAGCATTTT
>-|TRBV11-3|-|TRBJ1-1
CASSEDQQNTEAFF
TGTGCCAGCAGCGAGGACCAACAGAACACTGAAGCTTTCTTT
>-|TRBV6-5|TRBD1|TRBJ1-1
CASRARDSRNTEAFF
TGTGCCAGCAGAGCTAGGGACAGCCGTAACACTGAAGCTTTCTTT
>-|TRBV7-9|TRBD2|TRBJ2-3
CASSPGLATDTQYF
TGTGCCAGCAGCCCGGGACTAGCAACAGATACGCAGTATTTT
>few|TRBV2|-|TRBJ1-6
CASSITSTGNSPLHF
TGTGCCAGCAGTATTACCTCCACAGGGAATTCACCCCTCCACTTT
>-|TRBV4-1|-|TRBJ1-6
CASSQPRQTNNSPLHF
TGCGCCAGCAGCCAGCCCAGACAGACTAATAATTCACCCCTCCACTTT
>-|TRBV13|-|TRBJ2-2
CASSPESGELFF
TGTGCCAGCAGTCCGGAGAGCGGGGAGCTGTTTTTT
>-|TRBV6-6|TRBD1|TRBJ2-1
CAAGGGSYNEQFF
TGTGCCGCAGGGGGCGGTTCCTACAATGAGCAGTTCTTC